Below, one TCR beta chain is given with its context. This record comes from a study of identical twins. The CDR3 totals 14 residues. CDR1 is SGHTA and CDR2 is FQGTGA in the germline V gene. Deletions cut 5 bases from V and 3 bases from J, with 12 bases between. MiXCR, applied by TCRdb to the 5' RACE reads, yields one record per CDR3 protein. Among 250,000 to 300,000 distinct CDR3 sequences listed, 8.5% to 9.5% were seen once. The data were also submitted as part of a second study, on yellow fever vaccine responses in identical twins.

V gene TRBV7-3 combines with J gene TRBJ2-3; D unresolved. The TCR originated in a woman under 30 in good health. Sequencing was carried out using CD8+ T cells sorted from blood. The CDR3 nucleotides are TGTGCCAGCAGCGCCCTAGGCGGAACAGATACGCAGTATTTT. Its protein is CASSALGGTDTQYF.